This T cell receptor beta chain was obtained from a study of shared clonotypes between healthy human individuals. Study results and limitations: Rarefaction revealed incomplete sorted-subset sequencing despite large depth.

Trimming took 1 base from V and 3 from J; bases not matched to a gene: 2. The germline gives CDR1 SGHDN, CDR2 FVKESK. The CDR3 runs 14 residues. CD8 cells regarded as naive lacked CD45RO, were positively chosen for CCR7, and omitted terminally differentiated effector memory CD45RA+ cells. TCRdb keeps only in-frame clones here, not all; method: immunoSEQ multiplex PCR. The sample carries millions of clones, approximately 95% recorded once. Comment on this clone: Its antigen is undetermined.

The TCR sequence derives from a man between 18 and 29 years old in good health. The chain employs TRBV14 and TRBJ2-7; 8 nucleotides match TRBD1. Sequencing was done on a sample of naive CD8+ T cells sorted from blood. The CDR3 DNA is TGTGCCAGCAGCCAAGGGACAGGGCACTACGAGCAGTACTTC. It encodes CASSQGTGHYEQYF.